The present T cell receptor (beta chain) was sequenced within a study of response to subunit inactivated influenza vaccine. TCRdb independently ran MiXCR on the RT-PCR reads; one entry per CDR3 protein. The sample includes roughly 170,000 distinct CDR3 sequences, about 9% of them seen just once. Notes on this clonotype: The antigen is undetermined.

With V trimmed by 5 bases and J by 3 bases, 3 bases remained unmatched. This CDR3 is 14 amino acids long. Germline assignment: CDR1 SEHNR and CDR2 FQNEAQ (reference sequence). General study findings and limits: Each seasonal flu vaccination may recruit only limited new T cells, authors suggested.

The gene calls are TRBV7-9 and TRBJ2-5; 10 nucleotides match TRBD1. This receptor was identified in a man aged 45 to 65 who received an inactivated influenza vaccine. The sequences come from non-naive T cells sorted from PBMCs, collected on the day of vaccination. CDR3 nucleotide sequence: TGTGCCAGCAGCCAGGGACAGGGGAAAGAGACCCAGTACTTC. Protein product: CASSQGQGKETQYF.